A selection of T cell receptor beta chains follows, all from one sample in a study of control samples from healthy donors and cancer patients. Sequencing was performed with immunoSEQ multiplex PCR; in TCRdb, only in-frame clones are kept and a portion is missing. The data contain approximately 70,000 clones, 80% to 90% of them singletons. The sample consisted of PBMCs. The receptors here all came from a woman aged 45-65 years with head and neck cancer. Each CDR3 is given with its conserved first and last residue. A D gene is named only where the DNA matches it firmly. Clone size, where shown, is once, few, many, or a class for clones that have expanded.

cdr3_aa | cdr3_nt | j_call | cdr3_length | d_call | v_call | clone_size
CASSQGLGATGELFF | TGTGCCAGCAGCCAGGGACTAGGTGCCACCGGGGAGCTGTTTTTT | TRBJ2-2 | 15 | TRBD2 | TRBV3-1/TRBV3-2 | -
CASSHRQARDEQFF | TGTGCCAGCAGTCACCGCCAAGCGCGGGATGAGCAGTTCTTC | TRBJ2-1 | 14 | - | TRBV28 | -
CASSPDRGWANEKLFF | TGTGCCAGCAGCCCCGACAGGGGTTGGGCTAATGAAAAACTGTTTTTT | TRBJ1-4 | 16 | TRBD1 | TRBV3-1/TRBV3-2 | -
CASSPGTKTSTDTQYF | TGTGCCAGCAGCCCCGGGACAAAAACAAGCACAGATACGCAGTATTTT | TRBJ2-3 | 16 | - | TRBV9 | -
CASSLGAGDNQPQHF | TGCGCCAGCAGCTTGGGTGCAGGAGACAATCAGCCCCAGCATTTT | TRBJ1-5 | 15 | - | TRBV5-1 | once
CASSLDGTNHRGETQYF | TGTGCCAGCAGCTTAGACGGGACTAACCACCGGGGAGAGACCCAGTACTTC | TRBJ2-5 | 17 | TRBD2 | TRBV7-2 | -
CASSLTAGPGGYTF | TGTGCCAGCAGCTTAACAGCAGGGCCAGGGGGCTACACCTTC | TRBJ1-2 | 14 | - | TRBV7-3 | -
CAISTEAETQYF | TGTGCCATCTCAACAGAAGCAGAGACCCAGTACTTC | TRBJ2-5 | 12 | - | TRBV10-3 | -
CASSQGGTNEETIYF | TGTGCCAGCAGCCAAGGGGGGACAAATGAAGAAACCATATATTTT | TRBJ1-3 | 15 | - | TRBV3-1/TRBV3-2 | -
CVSSSPPKGPMNTEAFF | TGTGTCAGTAGTAGTCCCCCTAAGGGGCCTATGAACACTGAAGCTTTCTTT | TRBJ1-1 | 17 | - | TRBV19 | -
CASKYGVGQPQHF | TGTGCCAGCAAGTATGGGGTAGGTCAGCCCCAGCATTTT | TRBJ1-5 | 13 | - | TRBV6-6 | -
CASSPGAGANVLTF | TGTGCCAGCAGCCCAGGGGCTGGGGCCAACGTCCTGACTTTC | TRBJ2-6 | 14 | - | TRBV4-2 | -
CASIRDPNSPLHF | TGTGCCAGCATCAGGGACCCAAATTCACCCCTCCACTTT | TRBJ1-6 | 13 | - | TRBV12-3/TRBV12-4 | once
CASSLRQGAGYGYTF | TGCGCCAGCAGCCTTAGACAGGGGGCGGGTTATGGCTACACCTTC | TRBJ1-2 | 15 | TRBD1 | TRBV4-1 | few
CASSPLRAGNEKLFF | TGTGCCAGCTCGCCGCTCAGAGCAGGGAATGAAAAACTGTTTTTT | TRBJ1-4 | 15 | - | TRBV18 | -
CASRLGLGYNSPLHF | TGTGCCAGCAGGCTGGGGTTGGGATATAATTCACCCCTCCACTTT | TRBJ1-6 | 15 | - | TRBV27 | once
CASTPDRVNTGELFF | TGCGCCAGCACCCCGGACAGGGTGAACACCGGGGAGCTGTTTTTT | TRBJ2-2 | 15 | TRBD1 | TRBV5-1 | -
CASSYPLGANQPQHF | TGTGCCAGCAGCTACCCCTTGGGGGCTAATCAGCCCCAGCATTTT | TRBJ1-5 | 15 | - | TRBV6-8 | -
CASSFPDRNNSPLHF | TGTGCCAGCAGTTTCCCGGACAGAAATAATTCACCCCTCCACTTT | TRBJ1-6 | 15 | - | TRBV28 | once
CASSLVVGGINEQFF | TGCGCCAGCAGCTTGGTGGTTGGGGGTATCAATGAGCAGTTCTTC | TRBJ2-1 | 15 | - | TRBV5-1 | -
CASRSGQGPYEQYF | TGTGCCAGCAGGTCGGGACAGGGTCCCTACGAGCAGTACTTC | TRBJ2-7 | 14 | TRBD1 | TRBV4-2 | -
CASSYTGGQGNTIYF | TGTGCCAGCAGTTATACAGGGGGCCAGGGAAACACCATATATTTT | TRBJ1-3 | 15 | TRBD1 | TRBV25-1 | -
CSAQSGGEQFF | TGCAGCGCCCAAAGCGGGGGTGAGCAGTTCTTC | TRBJ2-1 | 11 | TRBD2 | TRBV29-1 | once